The 27 T cell receptor beta chains in this list originate from one sample, sequenced in a study of blood T cell repertoires in COVID-19. Repertoires were generated with immunoSEQ multiplex PCR, while TCRdb's copy carries only in-frame clones and drops some. Altogether some 200,000 clones are present, about 80% being singletons, with the ten largest covering 4.8%. Specimen: PBMCs or T cells enriched from blood (not recorded which). These TCRs come from a woman in her forties or fifties who had been exposed to COVID-19.

This clone was counted a few times. CDR3 sequence (DNA): TGTGCTAGTGGTTCCGCGGGTTATGGCTACACCTTC. It encodes CASGSAGYGYTF. The rearrangement links TRBV12-5 to TRBJ1-2; D not resolved. Germline CDR1 and CDR2: LGHNT and FRNRAP. Deletions cut 4 bases from V and 5 bases from J, with 8 bases between. The CDR3 length is 12 residues.

This clone was seen once. The chain joins TRBV2 to TRBJ1-1, with D perhaps matching TRBD1 (6 bases). This CDR3 has 11 amino acids. Germline-derived CDR1 and CDR2 are SNHLY and FYNNEI. V was clipped by 3 bases and J by 11 bases, with 10 bases between them. The CDR3 here is CASSDDRRAFF. CDR3 bases: TGTGCCAGCAGTGACGACAGGAGGGCTTTCTTT.

The chain recombines TRBV7-2 with TRBJ2-3; D is perhaps TRBD1 (6 bases). The V gene's germline CDR1 is SGHTA and CDR2 FQGNSA. The CDR3 has 16 amino acids. V was cut by 7 bases and J by 4 bases, with 21 bases left in between. The CDR3 here is CASTPGVGRAADTQYF. Written as DNA, the CDR3 is TGTGCCAGCACCCCAGGGGTAGGCCGTGCGGCAGATACGCAGTATTTT. The complete variable domain, with remaining parts taken from reference TRBV7-2 and TRBJ2-3, reads GAGVSQSPSNKVTEKGKDVELRCDPISGHTALYWYRQSLGQGLEFLIYFQGNSAPDKSGLPSDRFSAERTGGSVSTLTIQRTQQEDSAVYLCASTPGVGRAADTQYFGPGTRLTVL.

V and J are TRBV7-2 and TRBJ1-6; D perhaps matches TRBD1 (5 bases). Germline CDR1 reads SGHTA; CDR2 reads FQGNSA. Trimming stripped 4 bases from V and 9 bases from J, with 19 bases between. This CDR3 comprises 16 residues. The CDR3 protein is CASSSIQGLAPSPLHF. The CDR3 bases are TGTGCCAGCAGCTCTATCCAGGGTCTCGCCCCTTCACCCCTCCACTTT. Combining the CDR3 with reference TRBV7-2 and TRBJ1-6 gives the whole variable domain GAGVSQSPSNKVTEKGKDVELRCDPISGHTALYWYRQSLGQGLEFLIYFQGNSAPDKSGLPSDRFSAERTGGSVSTLTIQRTQQEDSAVYLCASSSIQGLAPSPLHFGNGTRLTVT.

This clone came up a few times. The J gene is TRBJ2-7, the V gene TRBV5-8; TRBD2 aligns across 11 bases. V lost 4 bases and J lost 4; bases outside the gene matches: 10. Germline CDR1 SGHTS, CDR2 YDEGEE. CDR3 length: 16 residues. CDR3 region: CASSTRPGLADYEQYF. In nucleotides, the CDR3 is TGTGCCAGCAGCACTCGCCCGGGACTAGCGGATTACGAGCAGTACTTC.

This rearrangement joins TRBV30 to TRBJ2-2; 7 bases are a match to TRBD1. CDR1 and CDR2 (germline): GTSNPN, SVGIG (reference sequence). V shed 3 bases and J 5 bases; nucleotides not matched to a gene: 9. The CDR3 consists of 15 residues. This chain's CDR3 is CAWREGGLETGELFF. CDR3 coding DNA: TGTGCCTGGAGGGAAGGGGGCCTAGAGACCGGGGAGCTGTTTTTT.

The gene calls are TRBV2 and TRBJ2-1; 10 bases are a match to TRBD1. The length of the CDR3 is 15 residues. Germline values: CDR1 SNHLY, CDR2 FYNNEI. V lost 4 bases, J lost 6 bases, and 6 bases stayed unmatched. The CDR3 DNA is TGTGCCAGCAGTGCGTGGGGACAGGGGCTCAATGAGCAGTTCTTC. The encoded protein is CASSAWGQGLNEQFF. Variable domain in full (rest from reference TRBV2 and TRBJ2-1): EPEVTQTPSHQVTQMGQEVILRCVPISNHLYFYWYRQILGQKVEFLVSFYNNEISEKSEIFDDQFSVERPDGSNFTLKIRSTKLEDSAMYFCASSAWGQGLNEQFFGPGTRLTVL.

The sample holds many counts of this clone. The CDR3 loop reads CASSLQNTEAFF. The DNA of the CDR3 is TGTGCCAGCAGCTTACAGAACACTGAAGCTTTCTTT. V and J are TRBV7-3 and TRBJ1-1; D uncertain. V shed 2 bases and J shed 1 base, with 2 bases lying between them. Germline-derived CDR1 and CDR2 are SGHTA and FQGTGA. The CDR3 covers 12 residues. Full variable domain (remainder filled in from reference TRBV7-3 and TRBJ1-1): GAGVSQTPSNKVTEKGKYVELRCDPISGHTALYWYRQSLGQGPEFLIYFQGTGAADDSGLPNDRFFAVRPEGSVSTLKIQRTERGDSAVYLCASSLQNTEAFFGQGTRLTVV.

The chain links TRBV19 to TRBJ2-3, with D maybe TRBD2 (5 bases). The V and J ends lost 3 bases and 4 bases respectively, with 8 bases between them. The germline CDR1 and CDR2 sequences are LNHDA and SQIVND (reference sequence). The CDR3 consists of 13 residues. CDR3 loop: CASSISGADTQYF. The DNA of the CDR3 is TGTGCCAGTAGTATTTCCGGGGCAGATACGCAGTATTTT.

This clone was seen only a few times. J is TRBJ1-1 and V is TRBV12-3 or TRBV12-4; possibly TRBD1 for D (6 bases). Trimming cost V 7 bases and J 2 bases, with 11 bases left between them. The CDR3 length is 13 residues. This CDR3 reads CASTIRGNTEAFF. The CDR3 nucleotides are TGTGCCAGCACTATCAGGGGTAACACTGAAGCTTTCTTT.

The rearrangement joins TRBV11-1 to TRBJ2-3; tentatively, D is TRBD1 (5 bases). Deletions cut 5 bases from V and 0 bases from J, with 12 bases between. The germline gives CDR1 SGHAT, CDR2 FQDESV (reference sequence). The CDR3 length is 15 residues. The CDR3 nucleotides are TGTGCCAGCAGCCCCCAGGGATTCAGCACAGATACGCAGTATTTT. This encodes CASSPQGFSTDTQYF.

V gene TRBV12-3 or TRBV12-4 combines with J gene TRBJ1-2; tentative D call: TRBD1 (5 bases). V was shortened by 5 bases and J by 7 bases, with 11 bases between the two germline ends. This CDR3 region has 12 residues. The CDR3 spells CASSPGHSGYTF. CDR3 in DNA: TGTGCCAGCAGTCCCGGACACTCTGGCTACACCTTC.

J is TRBJ2-5 and V is TRBV28, with 7 bases matching TRBD2. The CDR3 contains 15 residues. V shed 2 bases, J shed 4 bases, and the junction held 7 bases outside the gene matches. CDR1 is MDHEN and CDR2 is SYDVKM in the germline V gene. This chain's CDR3 is CASSLGGEGLETQYF. The CDR3 coding sequence is TGTGCCAGCAGTTTAGGGGGGGAAGGGCTAGAGACCCAGTACTTC.

The genes are TRBV10-3 and TRBJ1-6; 7 bases are a match to TRBD1. Germline V lookup: CDR1 ENHRY, CDR2 SYGVKD. Unmatched junction bases numbered 8, after V lost 8 bases and J lost 7 bases. CDR3 size: 14 residues. CDR3 DNA: TGTGCCATCTCGGTAGGGGGCGAGAATTCACCCCTCCACTTT. The encoded protein is CAISVGGENSPLHF.

The chain employs TRBV6-1 and TRBJ2-2, with TRBD2 identical over 9 bases. Germline CDR1 MNHNS, CDR2 SASEGT. This CDR3 spans 18 amino acids. The V gene end was trimmed by 4 bases and the J gene end by 7 bases; junction bases not matched to a gene: 16. CDR3 DNA sequence: TGTGCCAGCAGTGGGCCGCCGGGACTAGCTGCCGTTGGCGGGGAGCTGTTTTTT. Its translation is CASSGPPGLAAVGGELFF.

The V call is TRBV5-6, the J call TRBJ2-1, with 7 bases identical to TRBD2. The CDR3 runs 15 residues. V trimming: 0 bases; J trimming: 2 bases; junction bases outside the gene matches: 2. The germline gives CDR1 SGHDT, CDR2 YYEEEE. The CDR3 is CASSLETSAYNEQFF. DNA of the CDR3: TGTGCCAGCAGCTTGGAAACTAGCGCCTACAATGAGCAGTTCTTC.

This rearrangement joins TRBV27 to TRBJ1-6; a possible D gene is TRBD1 (6 bases). The CDR3 is 15 residues long. Germline CDR1 is MNHEY and CDR2 is SMNVEV (reference sequence). V shed 0 bases and J shed 7 bases, with 10 bases lying between them. CDR3 nucleotide sequence: TGTGCCAGCAGTTTATCCGCAGGGGCGAATTCACCCCTCCACTTT. This translates into CASSLSAGANSPLHF.

V usage is TRBV20-1 and J usage is TRBJ1-3, with no clear D. This CDR3 has 12 amino acids. In germline, CDR1 is DFQATT, CDR2 SNEGSKA (reference sequence). Trimming took 6 bases from V and 2 from J, leaving 8 bases between them. CDR3 sequence (DNA): TGCAGTGCAAGTCTAACTGGAAACACCATATATTTT. As protein: CSASLTGNTIYF.

This chain links TRBV13 with TRBJ2-2, with 8 bases that match TRBD1. This CDR3 has 13 residues. Germline CDR1 reads PRHDT; CDR2 reads FYEKMQ (reference sequence). Trimming at V came to 4 bases and at J to 7 bases, leaving 2 bases not matched to a gene. In DNA form, the CDR3 reads TGTGCCAGCAGCTCTACAGGGGGCGGGGAGCTGTTTTTT. Its translation is CASSSTGGGELFF.

The genes are TRBV6-5 and TRBJ2-1, with 11 bases aligning to TRBD2. CDR3 length: 15 residues. J lost 9 bases, V lost 6 bases, and 10 bases had no gene match. Germline loops: CDR1 MNHEY, CDR2 SVGAGI. The CDR3 DNA follows: TGTGCCAGCAGGGTAGCGGGGGGGCGGTCCCCTGAGCAGTTCTTC. Translation gives CASRVAGGRSPEQFF.

This sequence joins TRBV5-1 and TRBJ1-3; tentatively, D is TRBD1 (5 bases). Germline CDR1 is SGHRS and CDR2 is YFSETQ. The germline V and J ends were trimmed by 0 bases and 2 bases, with 6 bases remaining between them. This CDR3 comprises 14 residues. The CDR3 region is CASSLAGTGNTIYF. CDR3 coding DNA: TGCGCCAGCAGCTTGGCAGGGACTGGAAACACCATATATTTT.

The V call is TRBV21-1, the J call TRBJ2-7; the D call in the table, TRBD2, was not verified against the DNA. TRBV21-1 is assigned pseudogene status. The CDR3 covers 16 residues. This chain's CDR3 is CASSKAEASGPYEQYF. The CDR3 coding sequence is TGTGCCAGCAGCAAAGCTGAGGCTAGCGGGCCGTACGAGCAGTACTTC.

The chain links TRBV19 to TRBJ1-2; 7 bases align to TRBD1. Germline CDR1 is LNHDA and CDR2 is SQIVND (reference sequence). The CDR3 length is 14 residues. J was trimmed by 4 bases and V by 1 base; bases with no gene match: 3. CDR3 sequence reads: CASSIVGTVYGYTF. The CDR3 region has the DNA TGTGCCAGTAGTATAGTGGGGACAGTCTATGGCTACACCTTC.

The chain recombines TRBV19 with TRBJ1-1; D gene unclear. Trimming took off 2 bases at V and 1 base at J, with 8 bases between the two ends. The CDR3 totals 14 residues. Germline V gives CDR1 LNHDA, CDR2 SQIVND (reference sequence). The CDR3 DNA reads as TGTGCCAGTAGTATAAGCCTTTGGAACACTGAAGCTTTCTTT. Its protein is CASSISLWNTEAFF.

A note on this clone: The junction differs from germline at one of its ends, possibly a read error. This chain connects TRBV5-4 to TRBJ1-2; a possible D gene is TRBD1 (6 bases). CDR3 length equals 15 residues. Germline CDR1 reads SGHNT; CDR2 reads YYREEE (reference sequence). The CDR3 DNA reads TGTGCCAGCAGCCTCCGAGGACAGACTAATTATGGCTACACCTTC. Protein sequence: CASSLRGQTNYGYTF. The variable domain in full, completed from reference TRBV5-4 and TRBJ1-2, reads ETGVTQSPTHLIKTRGQQVTLRCSSQSGHNTVSWYQQALGQGPQFIFQYYREEENGRGNFPPRFSGLQFPNYSSELNVNALELDDSALYLCASSLRGQTNYGYTFGSGTRLTVV.

J is TRBJ1-3 and V is TRBV4-1, with D uncertain. V gave up 4 bases and J gave up 8 bases, with 18 bases separating them. The CDR3 covers 15 residues. Germline V gene sequence: CDR1 MGHRA, CDR2 YSYEKL. CDR3: CASSPEASARDTIYF. The CDR3 DNA reads as TGCGCCAGCAGCCCTGAGGCTTCCGCCCGGGACACCATATATTTT.

The CDR3 here is CASSLDVGRGAFF. The DNA of the CDR3 is TGTGCCAGCAGCTTAGATGTGGGGCGCGGAGCTTTCTTT. V gene TRBV11-2 combines with J gene TRBJ1-1; D is perhaps TRBD1 (5 bases). The CDR3 is 13 residues long. V lost 0 bases to trimming and J lost 10 bases, with 12 bases between them. Germline V CDR1 and CDR2: SGHAT, FQNNGV.